Below are 3 T cell receptor beta chains sequenced from a single sample in a study of blood T cell repertoires in COVID-19. The repertoire was sequenced with immunoSEQ multiplex PCR; TCRdb's copy has only in-frame clones and lacks some. The sample has approximately 180,000 clones, about 84% seen once; the top ten hold roughly 18%. The sample comprised peripheral blood. The origin of the receptors is a person aged 70 to 79 with COVID-19, enrolled during active disease.

This chain uses TRBV7-3 with TRBJ2-3; possible D gene TRBD2, 6 bases. The germline V gene has CDR1 SGHTA and CDR2 FQGTGA. CDR3 length: 15 residues. Trimming cost V 3 bases and J 0 bases, with 10 bases left between them. The CDR3 loop is CASSLEGSSTDTQYF. CDR3 sequence (DNA): TGTGCCAGCAGCTTGGAGGGTTCTAGCACAGATACGCAGTATTTT.

In its sample, this clone was seen once. V is TRBV3-1 (or the pseudogene TRBV3-2) and J is TRBJ2-3, with 7 bases fitting TRBD2. The germline gives CDR1 LGHDT, CDR2 YNNKEL (reference sequence). V lost 1 base and J lost 4; bases outside the gene matches: 8. The CDR3 is 16 amino acids. The chain's CDR3 is CASSQGNGGTADTQYF. The CDR3 nucleotides read TGTGCCAGCAGCCAAGGGAACGGGGGGACCGCAGATACGCAGTATTTT.

This chain connects TRBV11-2 to TRBJ1-2; 7 nucleotides match TRBD1. Per germline, CDR1 SGHAT and CDR2 FQNNGV. Unmatched junction bases numbered 12, after V lost 5 bases and J lost 6 bases. This CDR3 spans 15 amino acids. CDR3 protein: CASSQRNRGWHGYTF. The CDR3 region has the DNA TGTGCCAGCAGCCAACGTAACAGGGGATGGCATGGCTACACCTTC.